One sample yielded the 27 T cell receptor beta chains listed below, sequenced in a study of blood T cell repertoires in COVID-19. Repertoires were generated with immunoSEQ multiplex PCR, while TCRdb's copy carries only in-frame clones and drops some. The sample carries around 450,000 clones, 90% recorded once. The sequenced material came from PBMCs or T cells enriched from blood (not recorded which). The source of these receptors is a man aged 18 to 35 who had recovered from COVID-19.

This clone appeared once. The J gene is TRBJ1-2, the V gene TRBV29-1; TRBD1 matches 10 bases. This CDR3 comprises 14 residues. Germline V gene lookup returns CDR1 SQVTM and CDR2 ANQGSEA. V dropped 6 bases and J dropped 4; count of bases not matched to a gene: 8. CDR3 in amino acids: CSVGQGEGAYGYTF. CDR3 bases: TGCAGCGTAGGACAGGGGGAAGGGGCCTATGGCTACACCTTC.

The rearrangement uses TRBV29-1 and TRBJ1-1; D not certain. Germline V gene sequence: CDR1 SQVTM, CDR2 ANQGSEA. Between the trimmed V and J ends, which lost 6 bases and 3 bases, there was a span of 20 bases. The CDR3 runs 15 residues. The DNA of the CDR3 is TGCAGCGTCGGCCCGAGGCTAAGGTTGGACACTGAAGCTTTCTTT. It specifies CSVGPRLRLDTEAFF.

The gene calls are TRBV27 and TRBJ1-6, with D maybe TRBD1 (6 bases). V was clipped by 5 bases and J by 9 bases, with 17 bases between them. Germline CDR1 is MNHEY and CDR2 is SMNVEV (reference sequence). This CDR3 is built from 15 residues. In DNA form, the CDR3 reads TGTGCCAGCAGTCCCTTGGCACAGGGAACTTCACCCCTCCACTTT. This encodes CASSPLAQGTSPLHF.

The J gene is TRBJ2-7, the V gene TRBV9; D is possibly TRBD1 (6 bases). Looked up from germline, CDR1 is SGDLS and CDR2 is YYNGEE. V was shortened by 1 base and J by 0 bases, with 11 bases between the two germline ends. The CDR3 is 15 amino acids. The CDR3 DNA follows: TGTGCCAGCAGCGTATCGGACAGAAGCTCCTACGAGCAGTACTTC. Protein product: CASSVSDRSSYEQYF. The full variable domain, rest sourced from reference TRBV9 and TRBJ2-7, is DSGVTQTPKHLITATGQRVTLRCSPRSGDLSVYWYQQSLDQGLQFLIQYYNGEERAKGNILERFSAQQFPDLHSELNLSSLELGDSALYFCASSVSDRSSYEQYFGPGTRLTVT.

In this sample, this clone turned up once. The rearrangement uses TRBV6-5 and TRBJ1-2, with D maybe TRBD1 (5 bases). Trimming shortened V by 6 bases and J by 5 bases, and 16 bases separated the two germline ends. The V gene's germline CDR1 is MNHEY and CDR2 SVGAGI. CDR3 length equals 14 residues. The CDR3 protein is CASSSPTEVYGYTF. CDR3 DNA: TGTGCCAGCAGCTCCCCGACAGAAGTGTATGGCTACACCTTC.

This clone appeared once. The gene calls are TRBV3-1 (or the pseudogene TRBV3-2) and TRBJ1-4, with 10 bases that match TRBD1. Germline V gene lookup returns CDR1 LGHDT and CDR2 YNNKEL (reference sequence). The ends lost 4 bases at V and 5 bases at J; junction bases unmatched: 7. The CDR3 has 16 residues. The CDR3 DNA sequence: TGTGCCAGCAGCCCGACAGGGGGCTATTGGAATGAAAAACTGTTTTTT. It specifies CASSPTGGYWNEKLFF.

The CDR3 here is CASSQDQVAGGLHQVPEQYF. In DNA form, the CDR3 reads TGTGCCAGCAGCCAAGATCAAGTAGCGGGAGGGCTCCACCAAGTCCCCGAGCAGTACTTC. The J gene is TRBJ2-7, the V gene TRBV14, with 11 nucleotides matching TRBD2. Trimming at V came to 0 bases and at J to 6 bases, leaving 19 bases not matched to a gene. CDR1 SGHDN and CDR2 FVKESK come from the germline V gene. The CDR3 is 20 residues long.

This chain links TRBV29-1 with TRBJ2-1; 11 bases match TRBD2. This CDR3 is 14 amino acids long. The ends lost 1 base at V and 8 bases at J; junction bases unmatched: 4. The germline gives CDR1 SQVTM, CDR2 ANQGSEA. CDR3 in DNA: TGCAGCGTTGAAGGAACTAGCGGGAGTTATGAGCAGTTCTTC. The encoded protein is CSVEGTSGSYEQFF.

The chain links TRBV27 to TRBJ1-3; D call uncertain. This CDR3 has 15 amino acids. The V and J ends lost 6 bases and 0 bases respectively, with 12 bases between them. Looked up from germline, CDR1 is MNHEY and CDR2 is SMNVEV (reference sequence). CDR3 nucleotides: TGTGCCAGCAGGGTTGCGGGCCTCTCTGGAAACACCATATATTTT. It translates to CASRVAGLSGNTIYF.

The rearrangement links TRBV19 to TRBJ1-2; D unresolved. The CDR3 consists of 14 residues. Germline V gene lookup returns CDR1 LNHDA and CDR2 SQIVND (reference sequence). V lost 0 bases and J 8 bases, leaving 13 bases between the germline ends. The CDR3 sequence: CASSIDRGYLGYTF. In nucleotides, the CDR3 is TGTGCCAGTAGTATAGATCGAGGGTATTTGGGCTACACCTTC.

The chain links TRBV24-1 to TRBJ1-5, with D tentatively TRBD1 (5 bases). With 2 bases removed from V and 12 bases from J, the gap between germline ends came to 10 bases. Germline V lookup: CDR1 KGHDR, CDR2 SFDVKD. The CDR3 is made up of 12 amino acids. Here the CDR3 DNA reads TGTGCCACCAGTGATTCGTGGGGCCACCAGCATTTT. Translated: CATSDSWGHQHF.

V gene TRBV28 combines with J gene TRBJ1-3, with 7 bases that match TRBD1. In germline, CDR1 is MDHEN, CDR2 SYDVKM. J was trimmed by 0 bases and V by 6 bases; bases with no gene match: 8. The CDR3 runs 16 residues. Written as DNA, the CDR3 is TGTGCCAGCAGCGCTGCGGGGACAGCCTCTGGAAACACCATATATTTT. This encodes CASSAAGTASGNTIYF.

The chain joins TRBV10-3 to TRBJ2-7; weak D call: TRBD1 (5 bases). V lost 2 bases to trimming and J lost 1 base, with 9 bases between them. This CDR3 spans 14 amino acids. Germline CDR1 and CDR2: ENHRY and SYGVKD. The CDR3 DNA reads TGTGCCATCAGTGAGGCGGACAAGTCCTACGAGCAGTACTTC. Translated, it gives CAISEADKSYEQYF.

This clone was counted a single time. This chain uses TRBV30 with TRBJ1-5; TRBD1 matches 8 bases. CDR1 GTSNPN and CDR2 SVGIG come from the germline V gene (reference sequence). CDR3 length: 13 amino acids. V gave up 5 bases and J gave up 9 bases; unmatched junction bases: 9. The CDR3: CAWGGQGELPQHF. The CDR3 bases are TGTGCCTGGGGCGGACAGGGAGAACTGCCCCAGCATTTT.

The rearrangement uses TRBV29-1 and TRBJ1-5; D unresolved. Germline lookup yields CDR1 SQVTM and CDR2 ANQGSEA. The V and J ends lost 6 bases and 4 bases respectively, with 4 bases between them. The CDR3 extends over 10 amino acids. CDR3 protein: CSVLNQPQHF. The CDR3 DNA reads TGCAGCGTACTTAATCAGCCCCAGCATTTT.

The CDR3 spells CASSSRPWGSLMNTEAFF. The CDR3 nucleotides are TGTGCCAGCAGCTCACGGCCGTGGGGCAGCCTAATGAACACTGAAGCTTTCTTT. The chain uses TRBV3-1 (or the pseudogene TRBV3-2) and TRBJ1-1; the D gene is possibly TRBD1 (5 bases). The CDR3 is 18 amino acids. V lost 5 bases, J lost 0 bases, and 22 bases lay in between. Looked up from germline, CDR1 is LGHDT and CDR2 is YNNKEL (reference sequence).

V usage is TRBV13 and J usage is TRBJ1-1; 11 nucleotides match TRBD1. The CDR3 runs 15 residues. V was clipped by 6 bases and J by 4 bases; unmatched bases: 7. Looked up from germline, CDR1 is PRHDT and CDR2 is FYEKMQ (reference sequence). CDR3 residues: CASSWTGQGATEAFF. The CDR3 region has the DNA TGTGCCAGCAGTTGGACCGGACAGGGGGCCACTGAAGCTTTCTTT.

V and J are TRBV28 and TRBJ1-1; D gene ambiguous. CDR1 and CDR2 from the germline V gene are MDHEN and SYDVKM. The CDR3 is 12 residues long. Between the trimmed V and J ends, which lost 5 bases and 9 bases, there was a span of 13 bases. The CDR3 here is CASSTKDGKAFF. CDR3 nucleotides: TGTGCCAGCAGTACTAAGGACGGGAAAGCTTTCTTT. The variable domain in full, completed from reference TRBV28 and TRBJ1-1, reads DVKVTQSSRYLVKRTGEKVFLECVQDMDHENMFWYRQDPGLGLRLIYFSYDVKMKEKGDIPEGYSVSREKKERFSLILESASTNQTSMYLCASSTKDGKAFFGQGTRLTVV.

This clone was seen just once. The chain uses TRBV18 and TRBJ1-2, with 8 bases matching TRBD1. Germline V lookup: CDR1 KGHSH, CDR2 LQKENI. This CDR3 is built from 12 residues. With V trimmed by 3 bases and J by 6 bases, 0 bases remained unmatched. The CDR3 loop reads CASSPTGDGYTF. CDR3 nucleotide sequence: TGTGCCAGCTCACCGACAGGGGATGGCTACACCTTC.

V usage is TRBV5-4 and J usage is TRBJ2-5; no firm D call. Germline values: CDR1 SGHNT, CDR2 YYREEE (reference sequence). The V and J ends lost 0 bases and 1 base respectively, with 7 bases between them. The CDR3 consists of 14 residues. The CDR3 is CASSLEWAQETQYF. The CDR3 nucleotides are TGTGCCAGCAGCTTGGAGTGGGCCCAAGAGACCCAGTACTTC. The full variable domain, with the rest looked up from reference TRBV5-4 and TRBJ2-5, is ETGVTQSPTHLIKTRGQQVTLRCSSQSGHNTVSWYQQALGQGPQFIFQYYREEENGRGNFPPRFSGLQFPNYSSELNVNALELDDSALYLCASSLEWAQETQYFGPGTRLLVL.

V and J are TRBV6-5 and TRBJ1-2; 8 bases agree with TRBD1. The V gene's germline CDR1 is MNHEY and CDR2 SVGAGI. Germline trimming cut 5 bases from V and 5 bases from J; bases unmatched to any gene: 7. CDR3 length: 14 amino acids. CDR3 protein: CASSRQGAKYGYTF. The DNA of the CDR3 is TGTGCCAGCAGTAGGCAGGGGGCCAAGTATGGCTACACCTTC.

The rearrangement joins TRBV28 to TRBJ1-2; 8 nucleotides line up with TRBD1. The CDR3 is made up of 15 amino acids. Germline CDR1 MDHEN, CDR2 SYDVKM. V was clipped by 5 bases and J by 8 bases; unmatched bases: 13. The CDR3 DNA reads TGTGCCAGCAGTCCTCCGGGACAGGTTCTTTCAGGCTACACCTTC. Protein product: CASSPPGQVLSGYTF.

The chain employs TRBV29-1 and TRBJ1-1; 11 bases are a match to TRBD1. V dropped 7 bases and J dropped 5; count of bases not matched to a gene: 6. The germline V gene has CDR1 SQVTM and CDR2 ANQGSEA. The CDR3 sequence is 13 residues long. In DNA, the CDR3 is TGCAGCGGCGAGAGGGACAGGGGGACTGAAGCTTTCTTT. Its protein is CSGERDRGTEAFF.

V gene TRBV7-2 combines with J gene TRBJ1-6; D call uncertain. The V and J ends lost 1 base and 0 bases respectively, with 7 bases between them. The CDR3 length is 16 residues. Germline CDR1 SGHTA, CDR2 FQGNSA. For the CDR3, the DNA is TGTGCCAGCAGCTTAGTAGGGAGCTCCTATAATTCACCCCTCCACTTT. It codes for CASSLVGSSYNSPLHF.

This chain uses TRBV5-1 with TRBJ1-4; TRBD1 agrees at 7 bases. Germline assignment: CDR1 SGHRS and CDR2 YFSETQ. The CDR3 totals 18 residues. After removal of 4 bases from V and 1 base from J, the junction contained 13 bases not matched to a gene. The CDR3 coding sequence is TGCGCCAGCAGCCTTAATCCCTCGAGACAGGGAACTAATGAAAAACTGTTTTTT. Translation: CASSLNPSRQGTNEKLFF.

The chain is built from TRBV9 and TRBJ1-3; 8 positions match TRBD1. The germline V gene has CDR1 SGDLS and CDR2 YYNGEE. The V and J ends lost 4 bases and 3 bases, in that order; junction bases with no gene match: 15. This CDR3 is built from 18 residues. This CDR3 reads CASSPNLPDRGFGNTIYF. CDR3 sequence (DNA): TGTGCCAGCAGCCCAAATTTGCCCGACAGGGGTTTTGGAAACACCATATATTTT.

The gene calls are TRBV27 and TRBJ1-6; a possible D gene is TRBD1 (6 bases). The CDR3 totals 15 residues. Germline V gene lookup returns CDR1 MNHEY and CDR2 SMNVEV (reference sequence). V was pared by 5 bases and J by 10 bases, with 18 bases between. CDR3 in DNA: TGTGCCAGCAGTACACGACGGACAGACATGTCACCCCTCCACTTT. Its protein is CASSTRRTDMSPLHF.